Presented here are 2 T cell receptor beta chains from one specimen sequenced in a study of T cell responses to AZD1222 COVID-19 vaccine. TCRdb's table, derived via immunoSEQ multiplex PCR, lists solely in-frame clones and lacks some. The sample has 90,000 to 110,000 clones; approximately 86% are singletons. Sequencing used peripheral blood, obtained on day 0 of AZD1222 vaccination. The receptor set was obtained from an adult in good health.

The CDR3 DNA sequence: TGTGCCAGCAGCCAAACCGGGAGGAATTCACCCCTCCACTTT. Encoded protein: CASSQTGRNSPLHF. The V gene is TRBV3-1 (or the pseudogene TRBV3-2), the J gene TRBJ1-6, with D unclear. CDR1 LGHDT and CDR2 YNNKEL come from the germline V gene (reference sequence). The length of the CDR3 is 14 residues. The V gene lost 2 bases and the J gene lost 7 bases, with 9 bases spanning the gap.

V and J are TRBV19 and TRBJ1-2, with TRBD1 matching 7 bases. This CDR3 is 17 amino acids long. The V segment lost 8 bases and the J segment 7 bases; nucleotides outside the gene matches: 22. The germline V gene encodes CDR1 LNHDA and CDR2 SQIVND (reference sequence). CDR3 sequence reads: CASVPGQFQPFSGGYTF. The CDR3 DNA is TGTGCCAGTGTCCCGGGACAGTTCCAGCCCTTCTCGGGTGGCTACACCTTC.